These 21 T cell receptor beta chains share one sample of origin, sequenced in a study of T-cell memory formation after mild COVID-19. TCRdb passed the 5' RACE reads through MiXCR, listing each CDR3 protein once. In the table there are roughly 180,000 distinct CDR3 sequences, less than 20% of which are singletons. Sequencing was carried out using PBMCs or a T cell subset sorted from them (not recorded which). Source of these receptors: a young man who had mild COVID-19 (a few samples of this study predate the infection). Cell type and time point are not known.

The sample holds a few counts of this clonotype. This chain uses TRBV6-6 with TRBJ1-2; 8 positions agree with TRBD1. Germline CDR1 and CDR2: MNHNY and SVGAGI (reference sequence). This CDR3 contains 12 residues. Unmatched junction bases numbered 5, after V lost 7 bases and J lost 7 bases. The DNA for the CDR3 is TGTGCCAGCACCGGACAGGGCTTTGGCTACACCTTC. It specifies CASTGQGFGYTF.

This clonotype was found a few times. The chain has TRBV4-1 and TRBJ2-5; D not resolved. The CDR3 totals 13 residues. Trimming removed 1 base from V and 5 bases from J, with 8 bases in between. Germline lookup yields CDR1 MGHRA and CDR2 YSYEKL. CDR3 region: CASSQVPRETQYF. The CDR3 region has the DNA TGCGCCAGCAGCCAAGTTCCCAGGGAGACCCAGTACTTC.

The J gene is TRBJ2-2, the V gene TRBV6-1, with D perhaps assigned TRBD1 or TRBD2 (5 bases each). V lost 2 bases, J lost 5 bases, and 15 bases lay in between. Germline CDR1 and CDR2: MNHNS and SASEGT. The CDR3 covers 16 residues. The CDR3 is CASSERGGFSTGELFF. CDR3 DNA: TGTGCCAGCAGTGAACGGGGCGGCTTTTCGACCGGGGAGCTGTTTTTT.

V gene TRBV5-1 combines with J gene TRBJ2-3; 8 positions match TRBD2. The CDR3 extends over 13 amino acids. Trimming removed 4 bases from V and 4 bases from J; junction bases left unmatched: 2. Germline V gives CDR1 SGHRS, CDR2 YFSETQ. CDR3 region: CASSRGGSDTQYF. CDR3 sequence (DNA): TGCGCCAGCAGCCGGGGGGGTTCAGATACGCAGTATTTT. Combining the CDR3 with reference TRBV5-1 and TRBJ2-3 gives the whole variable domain KAGVTQTPRYLIKTRGQQVTLSCSPISGHRSVSWYQQTPGQGLQFLFEYFSETQRNKGNFPGRFSGRQFSNSRSEMNVSTLELGDSALYLCASSRGGSDTQYFGPGTRLTVL.

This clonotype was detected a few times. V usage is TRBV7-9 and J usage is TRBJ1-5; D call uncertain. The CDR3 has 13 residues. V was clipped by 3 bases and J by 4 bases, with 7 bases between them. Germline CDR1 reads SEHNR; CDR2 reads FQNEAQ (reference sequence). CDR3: CASSFRDNQPQHF. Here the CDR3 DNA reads TGTGCCAGCAGCTTCCGGGATAATCAGCCCCAGCATTTT.

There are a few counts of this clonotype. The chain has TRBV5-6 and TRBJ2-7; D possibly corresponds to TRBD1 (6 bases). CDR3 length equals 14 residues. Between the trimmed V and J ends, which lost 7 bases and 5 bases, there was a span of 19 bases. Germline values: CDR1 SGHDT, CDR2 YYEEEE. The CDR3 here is CASVTAGTSNEQYV. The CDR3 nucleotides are TGTGCCAGCGTTACAGCCGGGACAAGTAACGAGCAGTACGTC.

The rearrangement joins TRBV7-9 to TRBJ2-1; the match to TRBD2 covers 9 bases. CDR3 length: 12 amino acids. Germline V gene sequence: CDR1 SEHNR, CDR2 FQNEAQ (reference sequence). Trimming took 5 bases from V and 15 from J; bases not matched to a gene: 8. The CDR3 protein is CASSRVGLARFF. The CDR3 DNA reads TGTGCCAGCAGCCGCGTTGGACTAGCGCGGTTCTTC.

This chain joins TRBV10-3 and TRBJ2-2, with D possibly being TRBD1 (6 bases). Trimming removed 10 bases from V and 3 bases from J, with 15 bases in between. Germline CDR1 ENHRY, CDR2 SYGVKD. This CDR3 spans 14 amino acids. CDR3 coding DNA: TGTGCCACCATGTGGACAGTGGACACCGGGGAGCTGTTTTTT. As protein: CATMWTVDTGELFF.

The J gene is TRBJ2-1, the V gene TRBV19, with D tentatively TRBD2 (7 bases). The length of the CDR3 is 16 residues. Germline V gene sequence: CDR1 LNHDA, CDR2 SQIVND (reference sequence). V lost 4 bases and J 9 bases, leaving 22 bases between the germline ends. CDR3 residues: CASSRGTGASGGEQFF. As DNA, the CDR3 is TGTGCCAGTAGTAGAGGTACGGGGGCCTCGGGAGGTGAGCAGTTCTTC.

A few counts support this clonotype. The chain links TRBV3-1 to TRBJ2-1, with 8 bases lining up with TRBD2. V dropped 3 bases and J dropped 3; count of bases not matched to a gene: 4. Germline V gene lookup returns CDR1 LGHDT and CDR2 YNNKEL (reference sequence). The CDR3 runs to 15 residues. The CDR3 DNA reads TGTGCCAGCAGCCAGTTCACTAGCGGCTACAATGAGCAGTTCTTC. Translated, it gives CASSQFTSGYNEQFF.

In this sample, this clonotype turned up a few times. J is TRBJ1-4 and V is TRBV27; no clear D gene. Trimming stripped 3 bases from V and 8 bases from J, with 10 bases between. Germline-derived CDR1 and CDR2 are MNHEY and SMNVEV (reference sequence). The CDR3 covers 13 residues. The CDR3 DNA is TGTGCCAGCAGTTTCCAGCTCGGGGAAAAACTGTTTTTT. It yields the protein CASSFQLGEKLFF.

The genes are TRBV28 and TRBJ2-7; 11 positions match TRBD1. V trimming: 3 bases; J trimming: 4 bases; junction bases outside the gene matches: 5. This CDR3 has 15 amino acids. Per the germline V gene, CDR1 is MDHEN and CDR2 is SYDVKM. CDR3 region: CASSLGDRGSYEQYV. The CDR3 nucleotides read TGTGCCAGCAGTTTGGGGGACAGGGGGTCATACGAGCAGTACGTC.

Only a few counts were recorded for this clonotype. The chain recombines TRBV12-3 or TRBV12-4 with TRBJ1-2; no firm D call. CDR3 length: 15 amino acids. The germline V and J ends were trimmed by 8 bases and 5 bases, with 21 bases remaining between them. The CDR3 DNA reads TGTGCCAGCTCCGCGGCGGCAGGCGGAACATATGGCTACACCTTC. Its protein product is CASSAAAGGTYGYTF.

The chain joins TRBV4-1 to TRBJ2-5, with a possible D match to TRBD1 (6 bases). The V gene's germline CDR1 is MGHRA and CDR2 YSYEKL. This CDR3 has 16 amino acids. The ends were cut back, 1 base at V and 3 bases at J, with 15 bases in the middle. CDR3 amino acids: CASSQGYRVGEETQYF. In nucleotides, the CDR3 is TGCGCCAGCAGCCAAGGGTACAGGGTGGGAGAAGAGACCCAGTACTTC.

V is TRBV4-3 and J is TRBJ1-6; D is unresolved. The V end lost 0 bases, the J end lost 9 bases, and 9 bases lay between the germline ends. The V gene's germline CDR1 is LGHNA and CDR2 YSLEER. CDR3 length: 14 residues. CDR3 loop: CASSQEIGVSPLHF. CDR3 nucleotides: TGCGCCAGCAGCCAAGAGATCGGGGTTTCACCCCTCCACTTT.

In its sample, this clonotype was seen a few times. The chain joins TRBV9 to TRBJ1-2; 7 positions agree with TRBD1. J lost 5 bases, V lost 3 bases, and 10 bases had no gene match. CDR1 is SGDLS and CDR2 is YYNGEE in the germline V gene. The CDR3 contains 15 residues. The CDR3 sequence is CASSAMTGIGYGYTF. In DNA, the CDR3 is TGTGCCAGCAGCGCCATGACAGGGATTGGGTATGGCTACACCTTC.

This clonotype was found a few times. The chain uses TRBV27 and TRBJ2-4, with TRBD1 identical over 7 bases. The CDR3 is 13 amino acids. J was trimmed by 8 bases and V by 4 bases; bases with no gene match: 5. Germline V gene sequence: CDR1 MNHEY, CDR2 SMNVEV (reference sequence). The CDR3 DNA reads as TGTGCCAGCAGTTGGGACAGAGGGGACATTCAGTACTTC. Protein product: CASSWDRGDIQYF.

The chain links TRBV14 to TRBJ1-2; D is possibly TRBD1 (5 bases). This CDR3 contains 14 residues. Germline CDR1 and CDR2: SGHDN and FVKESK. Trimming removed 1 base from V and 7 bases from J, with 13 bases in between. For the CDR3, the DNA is TGTGCCAGCAGCCAAGTTCTTCGGGGCCCTGGCTACACCTTC. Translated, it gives CASSQVLRGPGYTF. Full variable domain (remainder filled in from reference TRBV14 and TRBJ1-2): EAGVTQFPSHSVIEKGQTVTLRCDPISGHDNLYWYRRVMGKEIKFLLHFVKESKQDESGMPNNRFLAERTGGTYSTLKVQPAELEDSGVYFCASSQVLRGPGYTFGSGTRLTVV.

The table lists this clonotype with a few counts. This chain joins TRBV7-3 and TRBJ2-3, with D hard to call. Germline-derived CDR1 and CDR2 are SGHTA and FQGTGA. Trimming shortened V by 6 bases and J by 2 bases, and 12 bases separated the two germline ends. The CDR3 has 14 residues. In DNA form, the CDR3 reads TGTGCCAGCAGACTGAGCCCCTCCACAGATACGCAGTATTTT. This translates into CASRLSPSTDTQYF.

The CDR3: CASSVGDRGQVTGELFF. The CDR3 DNA sequence: TGTGCCAGCAGCGTCGGAGACAGGGGGCAGGTCACCGGGGAGCTGTTTTTT. The chain has TRBV9 and TRBJ2-2; 10 nucleotides agree with TRBD1. The CDR3 runs 17 residues. Trimming took 2 bases from V and 4 from J; bases not matched to a gene: 8. CDR1 is SGDLS, CDR2 YYNGEE, per germline.

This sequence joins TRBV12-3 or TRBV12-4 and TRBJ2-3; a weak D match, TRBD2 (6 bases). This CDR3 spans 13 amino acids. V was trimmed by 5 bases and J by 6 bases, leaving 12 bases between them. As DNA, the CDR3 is TGTGCCAGCAGTCCCCCCGCGGGGGATACGCAGTATTTT. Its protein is CASSPPAGDTQYF.